The 2 T cell receptor beta chains listed next were all sequenced from one sample in a study of memory CD4+ T cells and cytomegalovirus serostatus. The sort gate was single viable CD3+CD4+CD8-CD45RO+ cells for memory CD4+ T cells. TCRdb's copy holds only in-frame clones and misses some; the assay was immunoSEQ multiplex PCR. The sample carries approximately 40,000 clones, about three quarters recorded once. The material sequenced was memory CD4+ T cells from blood. All receptors come from an adult in good health and CMV-seronegative.

The gene calls are TRBV7-9 and TRBJ2-1; the match to TRBD2 covers 8 bases. The CDR3 covers 16 residues. CDR1 and CDR2 from the germline V gene are SEHNR and FQNEAQ (reference sequence). With 6 bases clipped from V and 9 bases from J, the junction kept 16 bases outside the gene matches. CDR3: CASRLVTGGDNSEQFF. The CDR3 DNA is TGTGCCAGCAGACTAGTGACCGGGGGGGACAACAGTGAGCAGTTCTTC.

This CDR3 is CASSTQGAGGYTF. The CDR3 DNA sequence: TGTGCCAGCAGCACACAGGGGGCTGGTGGCTACACCTTC. The chain couples TRBV2 to TRBJ1-2, with 9 nucleotides matching TRBD1. Germline V CDR1 and CDR2: SNHLY, FYNNEI. The CDR3 is 13 amino acids. Trimming removed 6 bases from V and 7 bases from J; junction bases left unmatched: 6.